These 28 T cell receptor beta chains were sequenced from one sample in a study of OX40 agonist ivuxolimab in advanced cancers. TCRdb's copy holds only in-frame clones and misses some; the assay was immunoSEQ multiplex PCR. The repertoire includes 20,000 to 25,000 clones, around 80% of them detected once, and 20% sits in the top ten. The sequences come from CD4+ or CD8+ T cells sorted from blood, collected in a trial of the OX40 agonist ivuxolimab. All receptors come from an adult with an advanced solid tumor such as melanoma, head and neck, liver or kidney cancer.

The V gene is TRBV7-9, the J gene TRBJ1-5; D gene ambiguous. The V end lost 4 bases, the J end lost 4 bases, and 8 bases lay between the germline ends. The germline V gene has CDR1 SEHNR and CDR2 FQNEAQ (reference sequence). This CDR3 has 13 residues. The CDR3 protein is CASSWGGNQPQHF. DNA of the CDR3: TGTGCCAGCAGCTGGGGAGGGAATCAGCCCCAGCATTTT.

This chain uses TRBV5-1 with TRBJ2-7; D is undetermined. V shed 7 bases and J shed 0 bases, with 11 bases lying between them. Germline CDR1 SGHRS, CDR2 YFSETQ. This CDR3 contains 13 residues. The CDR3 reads CASGPLSSYEQYF. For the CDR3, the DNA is TGCGCCAGCGGCCCCTTGAGCTCCTACGAGCAGTACTTC. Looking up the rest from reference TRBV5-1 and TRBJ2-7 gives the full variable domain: KAGVTQTPRYLIKTRGQQVTLSCSPISGHRSVSWYQQTPGQGLQFLFEYFSETQRNKGNFPGRFSGRQFSNSRSEMNVSTLELGDSALYLCASGPLSSYEQYFGPGTRLTVT.

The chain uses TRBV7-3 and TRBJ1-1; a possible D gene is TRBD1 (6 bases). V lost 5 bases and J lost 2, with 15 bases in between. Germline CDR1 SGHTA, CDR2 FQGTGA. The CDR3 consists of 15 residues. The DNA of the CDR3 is TGTGCCAGCAGCCCGGACAGCCTGGGTAACACTGAAGCTTTCTTT. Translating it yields CASSPDSLGNTEAFF.

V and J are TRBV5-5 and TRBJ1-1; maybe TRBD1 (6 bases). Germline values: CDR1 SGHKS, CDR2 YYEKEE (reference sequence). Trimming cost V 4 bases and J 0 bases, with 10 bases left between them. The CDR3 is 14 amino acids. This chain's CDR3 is CASSPDRVNTEAFF. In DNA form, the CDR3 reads TGTGCCAGCAGCCCGGACAGAGTGAACACTGAAGCTTTCTTT. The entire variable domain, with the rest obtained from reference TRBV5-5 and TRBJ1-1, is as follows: DAGVTQSPTHLIKTRGQQVTLRCSPISGHKSVSWYQQVLGQGPQFIFQYYEKEERGRGNFPDRFSARQFPNYSSELNVNALLLGDSALYLCASSPDRVNTEAFFGQGTRLTVV.

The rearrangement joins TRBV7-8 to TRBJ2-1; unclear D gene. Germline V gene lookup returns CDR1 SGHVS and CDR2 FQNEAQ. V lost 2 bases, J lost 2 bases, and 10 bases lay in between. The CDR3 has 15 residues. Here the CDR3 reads CASSLNSATYNEQFF. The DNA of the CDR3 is TGTGCCAGCAGCTTAAATTCGGCGACCTACAATGAGCAGTTCTTC.

CDR3 region: CASSQGEGPPYNEQFF. DNA of the CDR3: TGTGCCAGCAGCCAAGGGGAGGGCCCCCCCTACAATGAGCAGTTCTTC. The chain carries TRBV14 and TRBJ2-1, with 7 bases fitting TRBD2. Germline values: CDR1 SGHDN, CDR2 FVKESK. The CDR3 runs 16 residues. Losses at the gene ends were 1 base for V and 2 bases for J; bases not matched to a gene: 5.

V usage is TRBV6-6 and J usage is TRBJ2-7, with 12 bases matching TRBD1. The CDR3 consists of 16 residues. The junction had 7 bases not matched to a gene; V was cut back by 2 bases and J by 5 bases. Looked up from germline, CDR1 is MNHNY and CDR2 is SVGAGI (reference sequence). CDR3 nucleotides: TGTGCCAGCAGTTACCCTCCGGGACAGGGGGCCCACGAGCAGTACTTC. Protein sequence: CASSYPPGQGAHEQYF.

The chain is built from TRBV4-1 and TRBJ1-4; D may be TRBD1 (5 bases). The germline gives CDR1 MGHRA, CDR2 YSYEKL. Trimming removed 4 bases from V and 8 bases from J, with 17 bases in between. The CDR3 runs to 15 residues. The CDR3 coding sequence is TGCGCCAGCAGCCGACCGGGGCCTCTGCGGGAAAAACTGTTTTTT. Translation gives CASSRPGPLREKLFF.

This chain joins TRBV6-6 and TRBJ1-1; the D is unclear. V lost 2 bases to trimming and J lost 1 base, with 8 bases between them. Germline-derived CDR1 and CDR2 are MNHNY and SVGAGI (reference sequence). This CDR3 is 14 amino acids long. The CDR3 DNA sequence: TGTGCCAGCAGTTACGGGCCACCGAACACTGAAGCTTTCTTT. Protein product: CASSYGPPNTEAFF.

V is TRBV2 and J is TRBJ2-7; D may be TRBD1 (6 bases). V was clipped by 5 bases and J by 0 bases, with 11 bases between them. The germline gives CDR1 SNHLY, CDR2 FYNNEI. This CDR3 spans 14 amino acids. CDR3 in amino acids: CASSLDSTSYEQYF. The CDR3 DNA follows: TGTGCCAGCAGTCTGGACAGTACCTCCTACGAGCAGTACTTC.

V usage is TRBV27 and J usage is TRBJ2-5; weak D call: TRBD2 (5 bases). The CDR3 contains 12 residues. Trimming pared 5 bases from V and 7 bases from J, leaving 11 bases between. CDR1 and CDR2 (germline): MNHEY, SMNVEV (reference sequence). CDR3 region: CASSPEAGTQYF. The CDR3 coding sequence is TGTGCCAGCAGTCCAGAGGCGGGGACCCAGTACTTC.

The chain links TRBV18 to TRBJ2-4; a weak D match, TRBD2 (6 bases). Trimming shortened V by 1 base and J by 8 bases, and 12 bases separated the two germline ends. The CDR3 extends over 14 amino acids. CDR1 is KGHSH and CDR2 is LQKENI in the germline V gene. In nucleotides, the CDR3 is TGTGCCAGCTCACCACGGGGGGTCAGGGACATTCAGTACTTC. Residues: CASSPRGVRDIQYF.

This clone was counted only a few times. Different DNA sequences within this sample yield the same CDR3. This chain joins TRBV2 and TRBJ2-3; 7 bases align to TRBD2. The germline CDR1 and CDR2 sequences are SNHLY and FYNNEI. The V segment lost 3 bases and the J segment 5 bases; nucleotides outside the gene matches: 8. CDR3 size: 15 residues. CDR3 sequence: CASSDLAGEGDTQYF. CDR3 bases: TGTGCCAGCAGTGATCTGGCGGGAGAAGGAGATACGCAGTATTTT.

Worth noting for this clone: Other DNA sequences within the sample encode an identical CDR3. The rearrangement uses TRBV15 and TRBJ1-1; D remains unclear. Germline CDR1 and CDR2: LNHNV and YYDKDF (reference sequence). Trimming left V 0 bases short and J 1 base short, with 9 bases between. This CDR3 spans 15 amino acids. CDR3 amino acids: CATSRDVRANTEAFF. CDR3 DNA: TGTGCCACCAGCAGAGATGTCCGGGCGAACACTGAAGCTTTCTTT.

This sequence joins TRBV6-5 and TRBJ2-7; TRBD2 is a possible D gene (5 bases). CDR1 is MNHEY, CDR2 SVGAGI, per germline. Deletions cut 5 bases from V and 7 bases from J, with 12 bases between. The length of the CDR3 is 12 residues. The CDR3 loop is CASSNLGGEQYF. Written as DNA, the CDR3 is TGTGCCAGCAGTAACCTAGGAGGAGAGCAGTACTTC.

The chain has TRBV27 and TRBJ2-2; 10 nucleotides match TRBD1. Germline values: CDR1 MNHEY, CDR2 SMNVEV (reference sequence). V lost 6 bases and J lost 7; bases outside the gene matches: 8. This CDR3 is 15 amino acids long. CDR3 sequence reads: CASRPGQGRYGELFF. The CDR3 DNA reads TGTGCCAGCAGGCCGGGACAGGGGAGGTACGGGGAGCTGTTTTTT.

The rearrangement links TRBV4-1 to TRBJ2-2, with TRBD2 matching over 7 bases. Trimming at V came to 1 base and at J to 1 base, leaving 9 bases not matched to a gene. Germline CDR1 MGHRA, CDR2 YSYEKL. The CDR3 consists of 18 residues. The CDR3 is CASSQVGEGRLNTGELFF. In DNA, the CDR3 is TGCGCCAGCAGCCAAGTTGGGGAGGGCAGACTGAACACCGGGGAGCTGTTTTTT.

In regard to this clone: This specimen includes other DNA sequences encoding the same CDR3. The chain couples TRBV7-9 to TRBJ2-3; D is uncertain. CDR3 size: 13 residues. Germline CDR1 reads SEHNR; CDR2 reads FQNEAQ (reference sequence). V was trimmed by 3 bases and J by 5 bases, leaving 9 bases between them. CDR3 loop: CASSFRTQDTQYF. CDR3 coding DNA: TGTGCCAGCAGCTTCAGGACCCAAGATACGCAGTATTTT.

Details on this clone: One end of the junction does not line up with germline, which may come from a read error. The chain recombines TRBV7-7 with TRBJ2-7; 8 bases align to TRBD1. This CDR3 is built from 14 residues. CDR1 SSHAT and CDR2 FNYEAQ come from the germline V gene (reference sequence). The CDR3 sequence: CASSLGTGNYEQYF. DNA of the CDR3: TGTGCTAGCAGCTTAGGGACAGGTAACTACGAGCAGTACTTC.

Here the CDR3 DNA reads TGTGCCAGCAGCGTAGGGGATAGCGGCTACGAGCAGTACTTC. Protein sequence: CASSVGDSGYEQYF. This rearrangement joins TRBV9 to TRBJ2-7, with a tentative D call TRBD2 (6 bases). CDR1 and CDR2 from the germline V gene are SGDLS and YYNGEE. Between the trimmed V and J ends, which lost 0 bases and 3 bases, there was a span of 10 bases. The CDR3 consists of 14 residues.

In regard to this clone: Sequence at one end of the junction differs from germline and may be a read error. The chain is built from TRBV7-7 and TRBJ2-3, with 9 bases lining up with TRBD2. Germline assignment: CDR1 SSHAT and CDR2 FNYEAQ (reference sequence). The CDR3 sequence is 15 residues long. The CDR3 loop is CASSFRGGAGDTQYF. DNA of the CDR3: TGTGCTAGCAGCTTCCGCGGGGGGGCCGGGGATACGCAGTATTTT. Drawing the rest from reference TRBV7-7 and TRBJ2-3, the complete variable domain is GAGVSQSPRYKVTKRGQDVTLRCDPISSHATLYWYQQALGQGPEFLTYFNYEAQPDKSGLPSDRFSAERPEGSISTLTIQRTEQRDSAMYRCASSFRGGAGDTQYFGPGTRLTVL.

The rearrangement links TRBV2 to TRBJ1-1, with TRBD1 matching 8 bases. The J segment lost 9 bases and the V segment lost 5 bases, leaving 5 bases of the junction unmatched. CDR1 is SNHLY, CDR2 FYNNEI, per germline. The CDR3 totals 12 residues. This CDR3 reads CASSYRQGKAFF. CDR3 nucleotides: TGTGCCAGCAGTTATCGACAGGGGAAAGCTTTCTTT.

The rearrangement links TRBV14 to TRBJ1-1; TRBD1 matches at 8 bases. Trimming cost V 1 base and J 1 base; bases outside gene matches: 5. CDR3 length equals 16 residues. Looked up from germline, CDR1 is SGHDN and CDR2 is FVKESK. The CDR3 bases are TGTGCCAGCAGCCAAGGATTAGGGACAGGGAACACTGAAGCTTTCTTT. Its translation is CASSQGLGTGNTEAFF.

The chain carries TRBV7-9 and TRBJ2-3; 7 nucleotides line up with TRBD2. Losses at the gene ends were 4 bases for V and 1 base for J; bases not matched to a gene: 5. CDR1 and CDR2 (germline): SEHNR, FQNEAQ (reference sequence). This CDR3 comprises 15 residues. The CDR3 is CASSSTGGGTDTQYF. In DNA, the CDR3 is TGTGCCAGCAGCTCAACTGGGGGGGGCACAGATACGCAGTATTTT.

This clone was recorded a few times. The chain's CDR3 is CAWSLTGGGYGYTF. DNA for the CDR3: TGTGCCTGGAGTCTCACAGGGGGTGGCTATGGCTACACCTTC. This sequence joins TRBV30 and TRBJ1-2; 8 bases line up with TRBD1. Trimming cost V 2 bases and J 4 bases; bases outside gene matches: 6. This CDR3 is built from 14 residues. Germline CDR1 reads GTSNPN; CDR2 reads SVGIG (reference sequence). Full variable domain (missing parts from reference TRBV30 and TRBJ1-2): SQTIHQWPATLVQPVGSPLSLECTVEGTSNPNLYWYRQAAGRGLQLLFYSVGIGQISSEVPQNLSASRPQDRQFILSSKKLLLSDSGFYLCAWSLTGGGYGYTFGSGTRLTVV.

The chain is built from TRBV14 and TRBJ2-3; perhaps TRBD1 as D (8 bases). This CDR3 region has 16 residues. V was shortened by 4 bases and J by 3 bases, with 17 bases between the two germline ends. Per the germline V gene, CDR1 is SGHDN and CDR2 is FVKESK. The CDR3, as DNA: TGTGCCAGCAGCCCAAACAGGGGGGGAGAGACAGATACGCAGTATTTT. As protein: CASSPNRGGETDTQYF.

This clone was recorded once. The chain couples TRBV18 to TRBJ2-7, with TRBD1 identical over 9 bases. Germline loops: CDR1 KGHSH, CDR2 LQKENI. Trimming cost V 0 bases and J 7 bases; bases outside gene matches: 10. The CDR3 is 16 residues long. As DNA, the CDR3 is TGTGCCAGCTCACCACCTGGGGGACAGGGTGTCAAGGAGCAGTACTTC. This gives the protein CASSPPGGQGVKEQYF.

The CDR3 nucleotides are TGCAGCGCCCCGACAGGGGACTATGGCTACACCTTC. It translates to CSAPTGDYGYTF. The chain combines TRBV29-1 with TRBJ1-2; 8 nucleotides agree with TRBD1. After removal of 7 bases from V and 3 bases from J, the junction contained 4 bases not matched to a gene. This CDR3 region has 12 residues. The V gene's germline CDR1 is SQVTM and CDR2 ANQGSEA.